These T cell receptor beta chains were read from a single sample in a study of blood T cell repertoires in COVID-19. The method was immunoSEQ multiplex PCR; TCRdb's version includes in-frame clones alone and lacks a portion of them. The repertoire holds around 190,000 clones, approximately 80% seen once, with about 1.6% in the top ten. The sequenced sample consisted of peripheral blood. These receptors were collected from a human donor in a cohort sampled during active COVID-19. CDR3s include the opening cysteine and the closing phenylalanine or tryptophan. The order of the fields is J gene, D gene, clone size, V gene, CDR3 length, CDR3 DNA, CDR3 protein. The D gene is left open where the match is weak. Size is omitted from some rows. Given values are once, few, many or a class for expanded clones.

j_gene: TRBJ2-7
d_gene: NA
abundance: NA
v_gene: TRBV6-1
len: 12
CDR3nt: TGTGCCAGCAGTGATACAGGCTACGAGCAGTACTTC
CDR3aa: CASSDTGYEQYF

j_gene: TRBJ2-7
d_gene: NA
abundance: NA
v_gene: TRBV9
len: 15
CDR3nt: TGTGCCAGCAGCTCCCGGGGGTTAGTTGCCAACGAGCAGTACTTC
CDR3aa: CASSSRGLVANEQYF

j_gene: TRBJ1-4
d_gene: NA
abundance: NA
v_gene: TRBV7-9
len: 16
CDR3nt: TGTGCCAGCCCCCTAGCCCAATCGGCAACTAATGAAAAACTGTTTTTT
CDR3aa: CASPLAQSATNEKLFF

j_gene: TRBJ2-6
d_gene: NA
abundance: NA
v_gene: TRBV19
len: 15
CDR3nt: TGTGCCAGTAGTGCGGTCTCCTCTGGGGCCAACGTCCTGACTTTC
CDR3aa: CASSAVSSGANVLTF

j_gene: TRBJ2-7
d_gene: NA
abundance: NA
v_gene: TRBV5-4
len: 16
CDR3nt: TGTGCCAGCAGCGCGGGGATAGCCGCCAGCTCCTACGAGCAGTACTTC
CDR3aa: CASSAGIAASSYEQYF

j_gene: TRBJ2-5
d_gene: TRBD2
abundance: NA
v_gene: TRBV7-3
len: 15
CDR3nt: TGTGCCAGCAGCTTAGGGCTAGCGGGATCGGAGACCCAGTACTTC
CDR3aa: CASSLGLAGSETQYF

j_gene: TRBJ2-4
d_gene: TRBD2
abundance: NA
v_gene: TRBV4-3
len: 19
CDR3nt: TGCGCCAGCAGCCAAGATCTGCCGACTAGCGGATTAGCCAAAAACATTCAGTACTTC
CDR3aa: CASSQDLPTSGLAKNIQYF

j_gene: TRBJ1-6
d_gene: NA
abundance: NA
v_gene: TRBV24-1
len: 13
CDR3nt: TGTGCCACCAAAGGAGACAGAAATTCACCCCTCCACTTT
CDR3aa: CATKGDRNSPLHF

j_gene: TRBJ2-7
d_gene: TRBD1
abundance: NA
v_gene: TRBV4-2
len: 16
CDR3nt: TGTGCCAGCAGCCAAGATACTCGGACAGGGGCGTCCGAGCAGTACTTC
CDR3aa: CASSQDTRTGASEQYF

j_gene: TRBJ2-3
d_gene: NA
abundance: NA
v_gene: TRBV3-1/TRBV3-2
len: 13
CDR3nt: TGTGCCAGCAGCCCGTTAGGAGGTGGGACGCAGTATTTT
CDR3aa: CASSPLGGGTQYF

j_gene: TRBJ2-1
d_gene: TRBD2
abundance: once
v_gene: TRBV6-4
len: 16
CDR3nt: TGTGCCAGCAGTGACTCGGGGACTAGCGGGAAAAATGAGCAGTTCTTC
CDR3aa: CASSDSGTSGKNEQFF

j_gene: TRBJ1-6
d_gene: NA
abundance: few
v_gene: TRBV7-2
len: 15
CDR3nt: TGTGCCAGCAGCCCGGGACTGGGGAGAAATTCACCCCTCCACTTT
CDR3aa: CASSPGLGRNSPLHF

j_gene: TRBJ2-2
d_gene: TRBD2
abundance: once
v_gene: TRBV27
len: 17
CDR3nt: TGTGCCAGCAGTTTAGAACCTAGCGGATGGAACACCGGGGAGCTGTTTTTT
CDR3aa: CASSLEPSGWNTGELFF

j_gene: TRBJ2-5
d_gene: TRBD2
abundance: NA
v_gene: TRBV9
len: 15
CDR3nt: TGTGCCAGCAGCGTAAGCGGGGGCCCCCAAGAGACCCAGTACTTC
CDR3aa: CASSVSGGPQETQYF

j_gene: TRBJ2-1
d_gene: TRBD2
abundance: NA
v_gene: TRBV10-2
len: 13
CDR3nt: TGCGCCAGCAGTGATCAGCGGGGGGGTGAGCAGTTCTTC
CDR3aa: CASSDQRGGEQFF

j_gene: TRBJ2-3
d_gene: NA
abundance: NA
v_gene: TRBV28
len: 15
CDR3nt: TGTGCCAGCACCACGCCGGGGGTTTTGGGAGATACGCAGTATTTT
CDR3aa: CASTTPGVLGDTQYF

j_gene: TRBJ1-5
d_gene: NA
abundance: NA
v_gene: TRBV6-2/TRBV6-3
len: 13
CDR3nt: TGTGCCAGCAGTCTGGACAGTAATCAGCCCCAGCATTTT
CDR3aa: CASSLDSNQPQHF

j_gene: TRBJ1-5
d_gene: NA
abundance: NA
v_gene: TRBV5-5
len: 13
CDR3nt: TGTGCCAGCAGCTCCGGTTCAGGTCAGCCCCAGCATTTT
CDR3aa: CASSSGSGQPQHF

j_gene: TRBJ2-1
d_gene: TRBD2
abundance: NA
v_gene: TRBV19
len: 17
CDR3nt: TGTGCCAGTAGGTCCTCTAGAGTGGGGACTAGCGGCCATGAGCAGTTCTTC
CDR3aa: CASRSSRVGTSGHEQFF

j_gene: TRBJ2-7
d_gene: NA
abundance: NA
v_gene: TRBV14
len: 14
CDR3nt: TGTGCCAGCAGCCAAGGGATGGGGCGCGTGAAGCAGTACTTC
CDR3aa: CASSQGMGRVKQYF

j_gene: TRBJ2-7
d_gene: NA
abundance: NA
v_gene: TRBV4-3
len: 15
CDR3nt: TGCGCCAGCAGCCAAGATCTCGGAGGCGGCTACGAGCAGTACTTC
CDR3aa: CASSQDLGGGYEQYF

j_gene: TRBJ1-2
d_gene: TRBD1
abundance: NA
v_gene: TRBV19
len: 13
CDR3nt: TGTGCCGTCGGGACAGGGGAGGACTATGGCTACACCTTC
CDR3aa: CAVGTGEDYGYTF

j_gene: TRBJ1-3
d_gene: TRBD1
abundance: once
v_gene: TRBV3-1/TRBV3-2
len: 15
CDR3nt: TGTGCCAGCCGAGAGGAGGGGGCAGGGGGAAACACCATATATTTT
CDR3aa: CASREEGAGGNTIYF

j_gene: TRBJ2-7
d_gene: NA
abundance: NA
v_gene: TRBV19
len: 14
CDR3nt: TGTGCCAGTAATCCCCGGCAGGGCCCCTACGAGCAGTACTTC
CDR3aa: CASNPRQGPYEQYF

j_gene: TRBJ1-2
d_gene: NA
abundance: NA
v_gene: TRBV10-1
len: 13
CDR3nt: TGCGCCAGCAGTGATCGGGGGAACTATGGCTACACCTTC
CDR3aa: CASSDRGNYGYTF

j_gene: TRBJ2-7
d_gene: NA
abundance: NA
v_gene: TRBV28
len: 14
CDR3nt: TGTGCCAGCAGTCCCCGTAGCGTTTCCTACGAGCAGTACTTC
CDR3aa: CASSPRSVSYEQYF

j_gene: TRBJ2-1
d_gene: TRBD2
abundance: few
v_gene: TRBV24-1
len: 15
CDR3nt: TGTGCCACCAGTGATCCATTAGCGGGGGTCAATGAGCAGTTCTTC
CDR3aa: CATSDPLAGVNEQFF

j_gene: TRBJ1-2
d_gene: NA
abundance: NA
v_gene: TRBV7-9
len: 14
CDR3nt: TGTGCCAGCAGCTTAAATTTACAGGCGGATGGCTACACCTTC
CDR3aa: CASSLNLQADGYTF

j_gene: TRBJ1-3
d_gene: NA
abundance: NA
v_gene: TRBV23-1
len: 16
CDR3nt: TGCGCCAGCAGTCCACCGAGGGGGGGATCGGGAAACACCATATATTTT
CDR3aa: CASSPPRGGSGNTIYF

j_gene: TRBJ1-6
d_gene: TRBD1
abundance: NA
v_gene: TRBV28
len: 17
CDR3nt: TGTGCCAGCAGGGGAAATGACAGGGGGAGTGATAATTCACCCCTCCACTTT
CDR3aa: CASRGNDRGSDNSPLHF

j_gene: TRBJ2-2
d_gene: NA
abundance: NA
v_gene: TRBV5-4
len: 16
CDR3nt: TGTGCCAGCAGCTTGGCGTACGATCGGGGCACCGGGGAGCTGTTTTTT
CDR3aa: CASSLAYDRGTGELFF

j_gene: TRBJ2-7
d_gene: NA
abundance: once
v_gene: TRBV6-2/TRBV6-3
len: 14
CDR3nt: TGTGCCAGCAGTTACGGCAGGGGACCCTACGAGCAGTACTTC
CDR3aa: CASSYGRGPYEQYF

j_gene: TRBJ1-1
d_gene: TRBD1
abundance: NA
v_gene: TRBV9
len: 15
CDR3nt: TGTGCCAGCAGAACCGGGACAGGCCTGAACACTGAAGCTTTCTTT
CDR3aa: CASRTGTGLNTEAFF

j_gene: TRBJ2-5
d_gene: NA
abundance: NA
v_gene: TRBV9
len: 15
CDR3nt: TGTGCCAGCAGCGTAGAGCCGTCCTCCCCACAGACCCAGTACTTC
CDR3aa: CASSVEPSSPQTQYF

j_gene: TRBJ2-3
d_gene: TRBD1
abundance: NA
v_gene: TRBV4-1
len: 16
CDR3nt: TGCGCCAGCAGCCAAGAGAGGACAGGGGTTATAGATACGCAGTATTTT
CDR3aa: CASSQERTGVIDTQYF

j_gene: TRBJ2-7
d_gene: TRBD2
abundance: NA
v_gene: TRBV3-1/TRBV3-2
len: 15
CDR3nt: TGTGCCAGCAGCCTCGGACTAGCGGGCTCCTACGAGCAGTACTTC
CDR3aa: CASSLGLAGSYEQYF

j_gene: TRBJ1-1
d_gene: NA
abundance: NA
v_gene: TRBV19
len: 15
CDR3nt: TGTGCCAGTATCCCAAACCGCCAGGTGGGCACTGAAGCTTTCTTT
CDR3aa: CASIPNRQVGTEAFF

j_gene: TRBJ2-3
d_gene: TRBD2
abundance: NA
v_gene: TRBV23-1
len: 15
CDR3nt: TGCGCCAGCAGTCAAGTCTCGGGGAGGGCAGATACGCAGTATTTT
CDR3aa: CASSQVSGRADTQYF

j_gene: TRBJ2-7
d_gene: TRBD2
abundance: many
v_gene: TRBV4-2
len: 15
CDR3nt: TGTGCCAGCAGCCAAGATACTAGCGGGGGTTACGAGCAGTACTTC
CDR3aa: CASSQDTSGGYEQYF

j_gene: TRBJ2-5
d_gene: NA
abundance: NA
v_gene: TRBV6-5
len: 15
CDR3nt: TGTGCCAGCACCCCACAGGCAGGAAGCCAAGAGACCCAGTACTTC
CDR3aa: CASTPQAGSQETQYF

j_gene: TRBJ2-7
d_gene: TRBD1
abundance: few
v_gene: TRBV27
len: 14
CDR3nt: TGTGCCAGCAGCCTTAGACAGGGGACCTACGAGCAGTACTTC
CDR3aa: CASSLRQGTYEQYF

j_gene: TRBJ2-3
d_gene: NA
abundance: NA
v_gene: TRBV4-2
len: 16
CDR3nt: TGTGCCAGCAGCCAAGTATTTCAGGTTCAGGGGGATACGCAGTATTTT
CDR3aa: CASSQVFQVQGDTQYF

j_gene: TRBJ2-7
d_gene: NA
abundance: NA
v_gene: TRBV7-9
len: 14
CDR3nt: TGTGCCAGCAGCTCCGGGACAATCTCCTACGAGCAGTACTTC
CDR3aa: CASSSGTISYEQYF

j_gene: TRBJ1-2
d_gene: TRBD1
abundance: NA
v_gene: TRBV14
len: 15
CDR3nt: TGTGCCAGCAGCCAAGGGGCAGGGGGCGGCTATGGCTACACCTTC
CDR3aa: CASSQGAGGGYGYTF

j_gene: TRBJ2-7
d_gene: NA
abundance: NA
v_gene: TRBV5-1
len: 13
CDR3nt: TGCGCCAGCAGCTTGAGGAGAACCTACGAGCAGTACTTC
CDR3aa: CASSLRRTYEQYF